The T cell receptor beta chain under discussion was sequenced for a study of T cell responses to AZD1222 COVID-19 vaccine. CDR3 length: 17 amino acids. Germline V gives CDR1 SGHTA, CDR2 FQGNSA. J was trimmed by 2 bases and V by 1 base; bases with no gene match: 5. Turning to this clone: The antigen is not known.

Produced via immunoSEQ multiplex PCR; TCRdb's table is partial and in-frame only. The sample has roughly 120,000 clones; 75% to 95% are singletons. General study results and limits: Most donors were white British, females outnumbered males, and clonal diversity was possibly underestimated. The study sampled repertoires only after the peak T cell response. It was only a handful of AZD1222 recipients who were seropositive at baseline. Of spike-specific TCRs, nearly half reportedly target regions left unmutated in variants.

The source is an adult in good health. The rearrangement links TRBV7-2 to TRBJ2-7; 13 positions agree with TRBD2. The specimen was peripheral blood, collected on day 0 of AZD1222 vaccination. The CDR3 DNA is TGTGCCAGCAGCTTAGGGGGACTAGCGGGGACGACCTACGAGCAGTACTTC. It codes for CASSLGGLAGTTYEQYF.